These 29 T cell receptor beta chains came from one sample sequenced in a study of T-cell memory formation after mild COVID-19. TCRdb used MiXCR to reprocess the 5' RACE reads, holding one entry per CDR3 protein. This sample carries a few hundred thousand distinct CDR3 sequences, around 27% of them seen once, and the ten largest clones take 13%. The material sequenced was PBMCs or a T cell subset sorted from them (not recorded which). The receptors were sampled from an adult woman who had mild COVID-19 (a few samples of this study predate the infection). Cell type and time point are not known.

The chain recombines TRBV5-4 with TRBJ2-1, with a possible D match to TRBD1 (5 bases). Looked up from germline, CDR1 is SGHNT and CDR2 is YYREEE (reference sequence). V lost 7 bases and J 8 bases, leaving 10 bases between the germline ends. This CDR3 has 11 residues. This CDR3 is CASLRADEQFF. CDR3 coding DNA: TGTGCCAGCCTCAGGGCCGATGAGCAGTTCTTC. Based on the CDR3 plus reference TRBV5-4 and TRBJ2-1, the full variable domain is ETGVTQSPTHLIKTRGQQVTLRCSSQSGHNTVSWYQQALGQGPQFIFQYYREEENGRGNFPPRFSGLQFPNYSSELNVNALELDDSALYLCASLRADEQFFGPGTRLTVL.

There are a few counts of this clonotype. This chain connects TRBV21-1 to TRBJ1-1; the table assigns TRBD1, which was not confirmed against the DNA. TRBV21-1 is assigned pseudogene status. The CDR3 totals 16 residues. The CDR3: CASSKEGGRDGTEAFF. CDR3 sequence (DNA): TGTGCCAGCAGCAAAGAGGGGGGCAGGGACGGCACTGAAGCTTTCTTT.

The V call is TRBV7-9, the J call TRBJ2-6, with 10 bases fitting TRBD1. The CDR3 is made up of 18 amino acids. Germline V gives CDR1 SEHNR, CDR2 FQNEAQ (reference sequence). Germline trimming cut 1 base from V and 0 bases from J; bases unmatched to any gene: 3. CDR3 loop: CASSLVGQGSSGANVLTF. CDR3 in DNA: TGTGCCAGCAGCTTAGTGGGACAGGGGAGCTCTGGGGCCAACGTCCTGACTTTC.

The CDR3 DNA sequence: TGTGCCAGCAGCGGCGGGGGGGATCAGCCCCAGCATTTT. Translation: CASSGGGDQPQHF. J is TRBJ1-5 and V is TRBV7-9, with D perhaps matching TRBD1 (5 bases). The V gene's germline CDR1 is SEHNR and CDR2 FQNEAQ (reference sequence). Deletions cut 5 bases from V and 5 bases from J, with 10 bases between. The CDR3 runs to 13 residues.

There are a few counts of this clonotype. The chain uses TRBV5-1 and TRBJ2-2; TRBD2 matches 7 bases. Losses at the gene ends were 2 bases for V and 1 base for J; bases not matched to a gene: 8. The CDR3 consists of 17 residues. Germline-derived CDR1 and CDR2 are SGHRS and YFSETQ. CDR3 sequence reads: CASSFSTSGKNTGELFF. The CDR3 DNA is TGCGCCAGCAGCTTCAGTACCAGCGGGAAGAACACCGGGGAGCTGTTTTTT.

This clonotype was observed a few times. The V and J genes are TRBV12-3 or TRBV12-4 and TRBJ2-7; TRBD2 aligns across 15 bases. CDR3 size: 15 residues. The trim removed 7 bases at V and 6 bases at J, leaving 7 bases unmatched. CDR3 DNA: TGTGCCAGCATCCCGGGACTAGCGGGAGGTGCCGAGCAGTACTTC. It encodes CASIPGLAGGAEQYF.

Only a few counts were recorded for this clonotype. This chain links TRBV7-2 with TRBJ2-1, with D possibly TRBD2 on 5 matching bases. Between the trimmed V and J ends, which lost 4 bases and 0 bases, there was a span of 13 bases. The CDR3 extends over 16 amino acids. Germline loops: CDR1 SGHTA, CDR2 FQGNSA. The CDR3 region has the DNA TGTGCCAGCAGCTCGGACTCCTTTAGCTCCTACAATGAGCAGTTCTTC. Amino acid sequence: CASSSDSFSSYNEQFF. Complete variable domain (other parts from reference TRBV7-2 and TRBJ2-1): GAGVSQSPSNKVTEKGKDVELRCDPISGHTALYWYRQSLGQGLEFLIYFQGNSAPDKSGLPSDRFSAERTGGSVSTLTIQRTQQEDSAVYLCASSSDSFSSYNEQFFGPGTRLTVL.

This clonotype was detected only a few times. The V gene is TRBV27, the J gene TRBJ2-7, with 13 bases that match TRBD2. The CDR3 loop spans 18 amino acids. Unmatched junction bases numbered 15, after V lost 3 bases and J lost 7 bases. Germline V gene sequence: CDR1 MNHEY, CDR2 SMNVEV (reference sequence). This CDR3 reads CASSFKRRTSGSSGEQYF. As DNA, the CDR3 is TGTGCCAGCAGTTTTAAACGAAGGACTAGCGGGAGCTCGGGAGAGCAGTACTTC.

This chain uses TRBV14 with TRBJ2-1; no definite D call. Germline V lookup: CDR1 SGHDN, CDR2 FVKESK. Trimming stripped 4 bases from V and 4 bases from J, with 14 bases between. This CDR3 contains 15 residues. The CDR3 here is CASSRHYDDYNEQFF. The CDR3 bases are TGTGCCAGCAGCCGGCACTATGACGATTACAATGAGCAGTTCTTC. Combining the CDR3 with reference TRBV14 and TRBJ2-1 gives the whole variable domain EAGVTQFPSHSVIEKGQTVTLRCDPISGHDNLYWYRRVMGKEIKFLLHFVKESKQDESGMPNNRFLAERTGGTYSTLKVQPAELEDSGVYFCASSRHYDDYNEQFFGPGTRLTVL.

The rearrangement uses TRBV3-1 and TRBJ1-2; D gene uncertain. CDR1 and CDR2 from the germline V gene are LGHDT and YNNKEL (reference sequence). This CDR3 has 15 residues. V was cut by 3 bases and J by 2 bases, with 13 bases left in between. CDR3 in DNA: TGTGCCAGCAGCCATGGAGGGCCTATAAACTATGGCTACACCTTC. This translates into CASSHGGPINYGYTF.

The CDR3 DNA reads as TGCAGTGCTAGAGAGCAGGCGGCTAGCGGGGTGAGAAAAGAGACCCAGTACTTC. It specifies CSAREQAASGVRKETQYF. The V gene is TRBV20-1, the J gene TRBJ2-5, with TRBD2 matching 9 bases. Trimming took 0 bases from V and 3 from J; bases not matched to a gene: 14. CDR3 length equals 18 residues. Germline CDR1 and CDR2: DFQATT and SNEGSKA (reference sequence).

CDR3 sequence: CASLEKRDRVDEQYF. For the CDR3, the DNA is TGTGCCAGCCTTGAAAAGCGGGATAGAGTAGACGAGCAGTACTTC. The gene calls are TRBV2 and TRBJ2-7; 7 bases agree with TRBD2. Germline values: CDR1 SNHLY, CDR2 FYNNEI. Unmatched junction bases numbered 15, after V lost 8 bases and J lost 5 bases. The CDR3 contains 15 residues.

A few counts support this clonotype. The rearrangement links TRBV10-3 to TRBJ2-3, with TRBD2 matching over 7 bases. Trimming at V came to 6 bases and at J to 1 base, leaving 4 bases not matched to a gene. CDR3 length: 14 residues. In germline, CDR1 is ENHRY, CDR2 SYGVKD. The DNA of the CDR3 is TGTGCCATCAGCTGGGAGGGCGGCACAGATACGCAGTATTTT. Translating it yields CAISWEGGTDTQYF.

The genes are TRBV2 and TRBJ2-1, with D perhaps TRBD1 or TRBD2 (5 bases each). The ends were cut back, 7 bases at V and 1 base at J, with 11 bases in the middle. CDR1 SNHLY and CDR2 FYNNEI come from the germline V gene. The CDR3 contains 14 residues. CDR3 in amino acids: CASTGGGSYNEQFF. CDR3 nucleotides: TGTGCCAGCACTGGGGGTGGATCCTACAATGAGCAGTTCTTC.

The chain is built from TRBV2 and TRBJ1-5; D might be TRBD1 (6 bases). Germline CDR1 reads SNHLY; CDR2 reads FYNNEI. This CDR3 contains 17 residues. The ends were cut back, 6 bases at V and 2 bases at J, with 20 bases in the middle. As DNA, the CDR3 is TGTGCCAGCAGGACCCTGAGAGGGGGGCCGGGCAATCAGCCCCAGCATTTT. It is translated as CASRTLRGGPGNQPQHF.

In its sample, this clonotype was seen many times. The chain recombines TRBV5-1 with TRBJ2-7; 10 positions agree with TRBD1. V was pared by 4 bases and J by 2 bases, with 3 bases of the junction left unmatched. The CDR3 extends over 14 amino acids. Germline CDR1 is SGHRS and CDR2 is YFSETQ. The CDR3, as DNA: TGCGCCAGCAGCGGCGGGACAGGGGCCTACGAGCAGTACTTC. This encodes CASSGGTGAYEQYF.

The chain has TRBV5-1 and TRBJ1-2; 9 bases fit TRBD1. After removal of 3 bases from V and 7 bases from J, the junction contained 7 bases not matched to a gene. The CDR3 totals 14 residues. The germline V gene has CDR1 SGHRS and CDR2 YFSETQ. The CDR3 loop is CASSSLDRGGGYTF. CDR3 DNA sequence: TGCGCCAGCAGCTCCTTGGACAGGGGAGGTGGCTACACCTTC.

This clonotype was counted between two and nine times. The chain uses TRBV11-1 and TRBJ1-1; no firm D call. The CDR3 has 14 residues. CDR1 and CDR2 from the germline V gene are SGHAT and FQDESV (reference sequence). V lost 5 bases and J lost 1, with 11 bases in between. The CDR3 sequence: CASSLGLQNTEAFF. Written as DNA, the CDR3 is TGTGCCAGCAGCCTCGGACTGCAGAACACTGAAGCTTTCTTT.

The chain uses TRBV5-8 and TRBJ2-2; D unresolved. Germline V gene lookup returns CDR1 SGHTS and CDR2 YDEGEE. This CDR3 has 14 amino acids. Trimming pared 5 bases from V and 1 base from J, leaving 9 bases between. In DNA form, the CDR3 reads TGTGCCAGCAGTCCCAGCTGGAACACCGGGGAGCTGTTTTTT. This translates into CASSPSWNTGELFF.

The rearrangement links TRBV7-9 to TRBJ2-1; 10 bases fit TRBD2. The V segment lost 4 bases and the J segment 2 bases; nucleotides outside the gene matches: 5. CDR3 length equals 16 residues. CDR1 and CDR2 from the germline V gene are SEHNR and FQNEAQ (reference sequence). CDR3 nucleotide sequence: TGTGCCAGCAGCTCTCAACTAGCGGGGACCTACAATGAGCAGTTCTTC. Protein: CASSSQLAGTYNEQFF.

This clonotype was picked up a small number of times. The chain links TRBV7-2 to TRBJ1-2; D is possibly TRBD1 (5 bases). Trimming cost V 5 bases and J 2 bases, with 9 bases left between them. The germline V gene has CDR1 SGHTA and CDR2 FQGNSA. The CDR3 loop spans 13 amino acids. The CDR3 loop is CASSKDRNYGYTF. CDR3 DNA sequence: TGTGCCAGCAGCAAAGACAGAAACTATGGCTACACCTTC.

The chain employs TRBV24-1 and TRBJ2-3, with 11 bases aligning to TRBD2. The CDR3 totals 16 residues. Germline trimming cut 6 bases from V and 2 bases from J; bases unmatched to any gene: 6. CDR1 KGHDR and CDR2 SFDVKD come from the germline V gene. CDR3 nucleotides: TGTGCCACCAGTTCCGGACTAGCGGGCCCCACAGATACGCAGTATTTT. Protein sequence: CATSSGLAGPTDTQYF.

This clonotype was observed a few times. This chain uses TRBV11-2 with TRBJ2-4; D is uncertain. This CDR3 has 13 residues. V lost 5 bases to trimming and J lost 4 bases, with 9 bases between them. CDR1 and CDR2 from the germline V gene are SGHAT and FQNNGV. CDR3 bases: TGTGCCAGCAGCCCCGTTTTTAAAAACATTCAGTACTTC. Its translation is CASSPVFKNIQYF.

This clonotype has only a few counts. V usage is TRBV3-1 and J usage is TRBJ2-2, with 10 bases aligning to TRBD2. This CDR3 contains 17 residues. V was clipped by 4 bases and J by 6 bases; unmatched bases: 11. From germline, CDR1 is LGHDT and CDR2 YNNKEL (reference sequence). The CDR3 loop reads CASSRTELAGVSGELFF. The CDR3 region has the DNA TGTGCCAGCAGCCGCACTGAGCTAGCGGGAGTCTCCGGGGAGCTGTTTTTT.

The V and J genes are TRBV5-1 and TRBJ2-3; a possible D gene is TRBD1 (6 bases). V dropped 3 bases and J dropped 6 bases, with 11 bases sitting between them. This CDR3 spans 13 amino acids. Germline assignment: CDR1 SGHRS and CDR2 YFSETQ. The CDR3 region is CASSSGQPDTQYF. The CDR3, as DNA: TGCGCCAGCAGCTCCGGACAGCCGGATACGCAGTATTTT.

The gene calls are TRBV6-2 or TRBV6-3 and TRBJ2-3; TRBD2 agrees at 12 bases. Per germline, CDR1 MNHEY and CDR2 SVGEGT. Unmatched junction bases numbered 2, after V lost 5 bases and J lost 2 bases. This CDR3 is built from 15 residues. The CDR3, as DNA: TGTGCCAGCAGTCCTAGCGGGAGGGCCACAGATACGCAGTATTTT. Translated, it gives CASSPSGRATDTQYF.

This clonotype was observed a few times. This chain joins TRBV5-5 and TRBJ1-1, with D possibly matching TRBD1 (5 bases). V was shortened by 4 bases and J by 3 bases, with 16 bases between the two germline ends. CDR1 is SGHKS, CDR2 YYEKEE, per germline (reference sequence). The CDR3 is 15 residues long. The chain's CDR3 is CASSHWTGGYTEAFF. CDR3 DNA sequence: TGTGCCAGCAGCCACTGGACCGGGGGATACACTGAAGCTTTCTTT.

The chain links TRBV28 to TRBJ2-7; 9 nucleotides line up with TRBD1. Per germline, CDR1 MDHEN and CDR2 SYDVKM. V lost 7 bases, J lost 3 bases, and 13 bases stayed unmatched. The CDR3 has 16 amino acids. CDR3 coding DNA: TGTGCCAGCACGGCCCGCCCCGGACAGGGGAACTACGAGCAGTACTTC. Amino acid sequence: CASTARPGQGNYEQYF.

The chain couples TRBV5-4 to TRBJ2-3; D is uncertain. V lost 2 bases, J lost 1 base, and 14 bases lay in between. The CDR3 totals 16 residues. Germline CDR1 reads SGHNT; CDR2 reads YYREEE (reference sequence). The CDR3 here is CASSLGQMIRTDTQYF. Here the CDR3 DNA reads TGTGCCAGCAGCTTAGGGCAGATGATACGCACAGATACGCAGTATTTT.